The clone carrying this T cell receptor beta chain appeared once. Each CDR3 protein gets one entry after TCRdb re-called the reads with MiXCR. The sample has about 490,000 distinct CDR3 sequences, approximately 26% seen once. The sample belongs to a study of T cell repertoires in cytomegalovirus infection. The sequenced material came from PBMCs. The clonotype originates from a human donor in good health (CMV status not recorded). Some clones in this sample may be carry-over from other donors' samples.

The DNA of the CDR3 is TGCAGTGCTAGAGATTTTGCGGGAGGGCGTATATTCCCAGATACGCAGTATTTT. This codes for CSARDFAGGRIFPDTQYF. V and J are TRBV20-1 and TRBJ2-3, with TRBD2 matching 9 bases. The ends lost 0 bases at V and 4 bases at J; junction bases unmatched: 14. Looked up from germline, CDR1 is DFQATT and CDR2 is SNEGSKA (reference sequence). The CDR3 runs to 18 residues.